Following are 29 T cell receptor beta chains from one sample sequenced in a study of blood T cell repertoires in COVID-19. Only in-frame clones appear in the TCRdb table, and some are missing; sequencing was by immunoSEQ multiplex PCR. Of under 60,000 clones in the sample, more than 90% were seen once. Sequencing used peripheral blood. These receptor sequences come from a man in his fifties or sixties with active COVID-19.

The chain joins TRBV19 to TRBJ2-3; tentative D call: TRBD2 (5 bases). The germline CDR1 and CDR2 sequences are LNHDA and SQIVND (reference sequence). The CDR3 sequence is 21 residues long. V dropped 1 base and J dropped 2 bases, with 28 bases sitting between them. CDR3 amino acids: CASSIGRIGWELAEPTDTQYF. The CDR3 DNA sequence: TGTGCCAGTAGTATAGGAAGGATTGGATGGGAGCTGGCAGAGCCCACAGATACGCAGTATTTT.

This clone is a singleton in its sample. One end of the junction varies from germline; a read error may be responsible. The chain couples TRBV3-1 (or the pseudogene TRBV3-2) to TRBJ2-1, with TRBD2 matching 13 bases. The CDR3 is made up of 16 amino acids. In germline, CDR1 is LGHDT, CDR2 YNNKEL (reference sequence). CDR3 residues: CASSPSLGLAGYRYIF. Here the CDR3 DNA reads TGTGCCAGCAGCCCCTCCCTGGGACTAGCGGGATATAGATATATCTTC.

The gene calls are TRBV12-3 or TRBV12-4 and TRBJ1-2; D unresolved. Trimming removed 3 bases from V and 1 base from J, with 6 bases in between. The CDR3 runs 13 residues. The CDR3 DNA sequence: TGTGCCAGCAGTTTCTCGGTTAACTATGGCTACACCTTC. Encoded protein: CASSFSVNYGYTF.

This chain connects TRBV7-2 to TRBJ2-5, with D possibly being TRBD2 (7 bases). V lost 2 bases and J lost 5, with 15 bases in between. Germline V gene data show CDR1 as SGHTA and CDR2 as FQGNSA. This CDR3 has 15 amino acids. Here the CDR3 DNA reads TGTGCCAGCAGCTTATTAGGGGGGCGGGAGGAGACCCAGTACTTC. As protein: CASSLLGGREETQYF.

The rearrangement links TRBV2 to TRBJ1-6, with TRBD1 matching over 8 bases. Germline-derived CDR1 and CDR2 are SNHLY and FYNNEI. V lost 5 bases, J lost 4 bases, and 4 bases stayed unmatched. This CDR3 contains 15 residues. CDR3 residues: CASSLDREYNSPLHF. As DNA, the CDR3 is TGTGCCAGCAGTTTGGACAGGGAGTATAATTCACCCCTCCACTTT.

The V and J genes are TRBV6-4 and TRBJ2-1; 8 bases are a match to TRBD2. The CDR3 is made up of 15 amino acids. CDR1 is MRHNA and CDR2 is SNTAGT in the germline V gene. Trimming took 4 bases from V and 0 from J; bases not matched to a gene: 2. For the CDR3, the DNA is TGTGCCAGCAGTGTGAGCGGGAGCTCCTACAATGAGCAGTTCTTC. Translating it yields CASSVSGSSYNEQFF.

V usage is TRBV19 and J usage is TRBJ1-2, with D possibly being TRBD1 (6 bases). CDR3 size: 13 residues. Trimming shortened V by 6 bases and J by 5 bases, and 13 bases separated the two germline ends. Germline assignment: CDR1 LNHDA and CDR2 SQIVND (reference sequence). CDR3 region: CASSPGQGYGYTF. The DNA for the CDR3 is TGTGCCAGTAGCCCGGGACAAGGTTATGGCTACACCTTC. The full variable domain, its missing parts supplied by reference TRBV19 and TRBJ1-2, is DGGITQSPKYLFRKEGQNVTLSCEQNLNHDAMYWYRQDPGQGLRLIYYSQIVNDFQKGDIAEGYSVSREKKESFPLTVTSAQKNPTAFYLCASSPGQGYGYTFGSGTRLTVV.

This rearrangement joins TRBV10-1 to TRBJ2-3, with 8 bases fitting TRBD2. Germline assignment: CDR1 WNHNN and CDR2 SYGVQD (reference sequence). V shed 7 bases, J shed 5 bases, and the junction held 8 bases outside the gene matches. The CDR3 contains 14 residues. The DNA of the CDR3 is TGCGCCAGCAATACGGGGGGGTCCGAAGATACGCAGTATTTT. This translates into CASNTGGSEDTQYF.

The chain carries TRBV6-5 and TRBJ2-2; 7 bases line up with TRBD1. Per the germline V gene, CDR1 is MNHEY and CDR2 is SVGAGI. Trimming took 6 bases from V and 0 from J; bases not matched to a gene: 4. The CDR3 is 15 residues long. CDR3 region: CASRDRGPNTGELFF. The CDR3 nucleotides read TGTGCCAGCAGGGATAGGGGGCCGAACACCGGGGAGCTGTTTTTT.

V gene TRBV6-6 combines with J gene TRBJ2-1; 8 positions match TRBD1. Germline-derived CDR1 and CDR2 are MNHNY and SVGAGI (reference sequence). The V gene end was trimmed by 0 bases and the J gene end by 9 bases; junction bases not matched to a gene: 10. The CDR3 is 16 amino acids. In nucleotides, the CDR3 is TGTGCCAGCAGTTACTCGCCCCAGGGGGCTATAGGTGAGCAGTTCTTC. Amino acid sequence: CASSYSPQGAIGEQFF.

The chain uses TRBV28 and TRBJ1-5, with 7 bases identical to TRBD1. The germline gives CDR1 MDHEN, CDR2 SYDVKM. CDR3 size: 14 residues. The J segment lost 3 bases and the V segment lost 6 bases, leaving 5 bases of the junction unmatched. The CDR3 sequence: CASSEGANNQPQHF. CDR3 nucleotides: TGTGCCAGCAGCGAGGGGGCGAACAATCAGCCCCAGCATTTT.

The J gene is TRBJ2-2, the V gene TRBV9, with 7 bases fitting TRBD1. The junction had 10 bases not matched to a gene; V was cut back by 2 bases and J by 3 bases. CDR3 length: 17 residues. Per the germline V gene, CDR1 is SGDLS and CDR2 is YYNGEE. CDR3 region: CASSVGRGRFYTGELFF. The CDR3 DNA follows: TGTGCCAGCAGCGTGGGAAGGGGGCGGTTTTACACCGGGGAGCTGTTTTTT.

The CDR3 sequence is CARSPRDRGQTEAFF. For the CDR3, the DNA is TGTGCCAGAAGCCCTAGGGACAGGGGGCAAACTGAAGCTTTCTTT. The J gene is TRBJ1-1, the V gene TRBV5-3; 12 nucleotides align to TRBD1. TRBV5-3 is identified as an open reading frame with a role that is uncertain. This CDR3 has 15 residues. With V trimmed by 4 bases and J by 5 bases, 6 bases remained unmatched.

The genes are TRBV7-8 and TRBJ2-6, with TRBD2 identical over 12 bases. Germline CDR1 reads SGHVS; CDR2 reads FQNEAQ. The J segment lost 3 bases and the V segment lost 4 bases, leaving 10 bases of the junction unmatched. This CDR3 comprises 19 residues. CDR3 loop: CASSSRTSGKVYGANVLTF. In nucleotides, the CDR3 is TGTGCCAGCAGCTCCCGGACTAGCGGGAAGGTTTATGGGGCCAACGTCCTGACTTTC.

The sample holds one count of this clone. The rearrangement joins TRBV30 to TRBJ2-7; 8 bases agree with TRBD2. This CDR3 region has 11 residues. J lost 6 bases, V lost 4 bases, and 2 bases had no gene match. Germline CDR1 is GTSNPN and CDR2 is SVGIG (reference sequence). The CDR3 is CAWNGRGEQYF. CDR3 nucleotide sequence: TGTGCCTGGAACGGGAGGGGCGAGCAGTACTTC.

The chain couples TRBV7-2 to TRBJ2-1; TRBD2 aligns across 8 bases. CDR3 length: 17 residues. J lost 6 bases, V lost 0 bases, and 10 bases had no gene match. Germline CDR1 is SGHTA and CDR2 is FQGNSA. CDR3 amino acids: CASSLAWLAGSGNEQFF. CDR3 DNA sequence: TGTGCCAGCAGCTTAGCGTGGCTAGCGGGTTCGGGCAATGAGCAGTTCTTC.

This chain links TRBV5-1 with TRBJ1-1; D is uncertain. V dropped 2 bases and J dropped 0 bases, with 8 bases sitting between them. This CDR3 contains 14 residues. Germline-derived CDR1 and CDR2 are SGHRS and YFSETQ. CDR3 sequence (DNA): TGCGCCAGCAGCTTAACCGGGATGAACACTGAAGCTTTCTTT. This encodes CASSLTGMNTEAFF.

J is TRBJ1-2 and V is TRBV6-5; D is possibly TRBD1 (5 bases). This CDR3 spans 13 amino acids. Germline V gene lookup returns CDR1 MNHEY and CDR2 SVGAGI. Trimming stripped 6 bases from V and 6 bases from J, with 14 bases between. The CDR3 region is CASRMGLSNGYTF. In DNA form, the CDR3 reads TGTGCCAGCAGAATGGGACTAAGCAATGGCTACACCTTC.

The V gene is TRBV6-4, the J gene TRBJ1-5; D gene uncertain. This CDR3 has 19 residues. Germline CDR1 reads MRHNA; CDR2 reads SNTAGT. Trimming removed 2 bases at V and 0 bases at J, with 20 bases between. The CDR3 sequence: CASSDEEGGRAYSNQPQHF. Written as DNA, the CDR3 is TGTGCCAGCAGTGACGAGGAGGGAGGGCGAGCTTATAGCAATCAGCCCCAGCATTTT.

V is TRBV5-4 and J is TRBJ2-6; 10 bases agree with TRBD1. CDR1 is SGHNT, CDR2 YYREEE, per germline (reference sequence). The J segment lost 0 bases and the V segment lost 0 bases, leaving 6 bases of the junction unmatched. The CDR3 loop spans 19 amino acids. CDR3 sequence reads: CASSLGAGQGFSGANVLTF. CDR3 bases: TGTGCCAGCAGCTTGGGCGCGGGACAGGGGTTCTCTGGGGCCAACGTCCTGACTTTC.

This sequence joins TRBV7-2 and TRBJ1-2; no clear D. The CDR3 spans 12 residues. The germline CDR1 and CDR2 sequences are SGHTA and FQGNSA. V shed 1 base and J shed 4 bases, with 4 bases lying between them. Written as DNA, the CDR3 is TGTGCCAGCAGCTTAGATCTCTATGGCTACACCTTC. Residues: CASSLDLYGYTF.

The chain couples TRBV10-1 to TRBJ2-3; 7 positions agree with TRBD2. V gave up 4 bases and J gave up 4 bases; unmatched junction bases: 11. Germline CDR1 and CDR2: WNHNN and SYGVQD (reference sequence). The length of the CDR3 is 16 residues. The CDR3 sequence: CASSGRASGTSDTQYF. In DNA, the CDR3 is TGCGCCAGCAGTGGCCGGGCTAGCGGAACATCAGATACGCAGTATTTT.

This chain connects TRBV7-2 to TRBJ2-7, with TRBD1 matching over 9 bases. Germline-derived CDR1 and CDR2 are SGHTA and FQGNSA. The CDR3 contains 17 residues. V gave up 1 base and J gave up 6 bases; unmatched junction bases: 13. The chain's CDR3 is CASSLGGTGTGRSEQYF. As DNA, the CDR3 is TGTGCCAGCAGCTTAGGGGGAACCGGGACAGGGAGGAGCGAGCAGTACTTC.

The chain carries TRBV4-1 and TRBJ1-2; 7 nucleotides align to TRBD1. The V gene's germline CDR1 is MGHRA and CDR2 YSYEKL. The CDR3 has 14 amino acids. With V trimmed by 0 bases and J by 12 bases, 10 bases remained unmatched. The CDR3 region has the DNA TGCGCCAGCAGCCAAGATGACAGGGAGACCCAGCACACCTTC. This gives the protein CASSQDDRETQHTF.

This clone was seen a few times. This chain joins TRBV2 and TRBJ2-1, with TRBD2 matching 16 bases. This CDR3 contains 17 residues. Germline CDR1 and CDR2: SNHLY and FYNNEI. The junction had 11 bases not matched to a gene; V was cut back by 8 bases and J by 7 bases. The CDR3 is CASRPGLAGGRGNEQFF. DNA of the CDR3: TGTGCCAGCCGACCGGGACTAGCGGGGGGGCGGGGGAATGAGCAGTTCTTC. Supplemented by reference TRBV2 and TRBJ2-1, the full variable domain reads EPEVTQTPSHQVTQMGQEVILRCVPISNHLYFYWYRQILGQKVEFLVSFYNNEISEKSEIFDDQFSVERPDGSNFTLKIRSTKLEDSAMYFCASRPGLAGGRGNEQFFGPGTRLTVL.

DNA of the CDR3: TGTGCCAGCAGTCTAAGACAGCTTTCTGAAGCTTTCTTT. Its translation is CASSLRQLSEAFF. This sequence joins TRBV12-3 or TRBV12-4 and TRBJ1-1, with D possibly matching TRBD1 (5 bases). Trimming cost V 5 bases and J 6 bases, with 13 bases left between them. The length of the CDR3 is 13 residues.

The chain carries TRBV11-1 and TRBJ1-1; the match to TRBD1 covers 8 bases. This CDR3 spans 13 amino acids. Germline V gives CDR1 SGHAT, CDR2 FQDESV (reference sequence). Trimming took 6 bases from V and 6 from J; bases not matched to a gene: 6. The CDR3 region is CASSRTGTAEAFF. As DNA, the CDR3 is TGTGCCAGCAGTCGGACAGGGACGGCTGAAGCTTTCTTT.

This clone was detected once. This rearrangement joins TRBV12-3 or TRBV12-4 to TRBJ2-1; D possibly corresponds to TRBD2 (5 bases). There are 13 residues in the CDR3. Trimming took 2 bases from V and 7 from J, leaving 9 bases between them. The CDR3 DNA is TGTGCCAGCAGTTTATACGGGATGAATGAGCAGTTCTTC. As protein: CASSLYGMNEQFF.

The chain employs TRBV4-3 and TRBJ2-1, with D unresolved. Trimming stripped 1 base from V and 2 bases from J, with 12 bases between. The CDR3 runs to 16 residues. CDR1 LGHNA and CDR2 YSLEER come from the germline V gene. The CDR3 coding sequence is TGCGCCAGCAGCCAAGCTCTAACAGAAACCTACAATGAGCAGTTCTTC. Its translation: CASSQALTETYNEQFF.